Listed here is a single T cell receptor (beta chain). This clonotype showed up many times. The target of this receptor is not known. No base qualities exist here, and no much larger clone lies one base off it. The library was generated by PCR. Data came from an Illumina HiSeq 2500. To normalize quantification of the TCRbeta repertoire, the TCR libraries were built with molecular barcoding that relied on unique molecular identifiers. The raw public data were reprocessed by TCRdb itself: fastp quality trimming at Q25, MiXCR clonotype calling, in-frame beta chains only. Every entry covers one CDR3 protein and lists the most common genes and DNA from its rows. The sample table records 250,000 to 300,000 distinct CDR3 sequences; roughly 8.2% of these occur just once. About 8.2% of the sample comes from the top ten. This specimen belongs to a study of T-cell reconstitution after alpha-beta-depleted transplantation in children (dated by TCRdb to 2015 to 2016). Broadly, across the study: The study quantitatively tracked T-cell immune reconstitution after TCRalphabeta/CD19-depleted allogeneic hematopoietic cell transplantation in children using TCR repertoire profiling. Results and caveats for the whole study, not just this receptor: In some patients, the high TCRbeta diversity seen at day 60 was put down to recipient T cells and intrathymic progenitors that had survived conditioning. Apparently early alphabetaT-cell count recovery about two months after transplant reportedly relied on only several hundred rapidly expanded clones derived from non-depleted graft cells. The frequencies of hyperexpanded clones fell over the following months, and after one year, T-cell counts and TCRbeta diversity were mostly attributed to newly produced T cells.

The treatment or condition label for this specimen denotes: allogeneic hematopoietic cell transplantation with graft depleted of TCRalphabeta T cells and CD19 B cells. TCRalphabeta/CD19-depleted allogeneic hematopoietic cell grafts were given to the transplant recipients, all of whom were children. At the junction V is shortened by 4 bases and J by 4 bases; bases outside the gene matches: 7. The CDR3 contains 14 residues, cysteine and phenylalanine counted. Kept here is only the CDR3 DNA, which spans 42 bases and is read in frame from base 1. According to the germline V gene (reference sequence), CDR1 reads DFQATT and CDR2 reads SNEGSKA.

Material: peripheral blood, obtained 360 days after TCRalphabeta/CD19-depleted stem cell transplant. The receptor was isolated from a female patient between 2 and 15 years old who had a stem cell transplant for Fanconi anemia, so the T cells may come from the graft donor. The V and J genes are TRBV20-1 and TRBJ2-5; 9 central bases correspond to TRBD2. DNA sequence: TGCAGTGCTACCCTGAGCGGGGGGCGAGAGACCCAGTACTTC. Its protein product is CSATLSGGRETQYF.